These T cell receptor beta chains were read from a single sample in a study of cytomegalovirus exposure and HLA in healthy donors. Sequencing used immunoSEQ multiplex PCR; TCRdb keeps in-frame clones, though not all of them. The sample has 120,000 or so clones; 74% are singletons. The specimen sequenced was PBMCs. Receptors originate from a woman between 50 and 59 years old in good health and CMV-seropositive. The CDR3 runs from the conserved cysteine through the conserved F or W. The order of the fields is D gene, V gene, J gene, clone size, CDR3 DNA, CDR3 protein. A D gene is named only where the DNA matches it firmly. Clone size is not always given. Where it is, it says once, few, many or a class for expanded clones.

>TRBD2|TRBV6-4|TRBJ2-3|.
TGTACCAGCAGTGAGACTAGCGGGGGGGCAGATACGCAGTATTTT
CTSSETSGGADTQYF
>.|TRBV29-1|TRBJ1-1|.
TGCAGCGTCCTCCATGAGGGGGTTAACACTGAAGCTTTCTTT
CSVLHEGVNTEAFF
>TRBD1|TRBV11-3|TRBJ1-1|.
TGTGCCAGCAGCTTATCTGGACAGGGGACGGCTGAAGCTTTCTTT
CASSLSGQGTAEAFF
>.|TRBV7-2|TRBJ1-2|few
TGTGCCAGCAGCTGGTACCCACGACACCAGGAAAACTATGGCTACACCTTC
CASSWYPRHQENYGYTF
>TRBD1|TRBV7-2|TRBJ1-2|.
TGTGCCAGCAGCAACCGGGACAGGTCGACCTATGGCTACACCTTC
CASSNRDRSTYGYTF
>.|TRBV18|TRBJ2-7|.
TGTGCCAGCTCACCCGGAGGCTCCTACGAGCAGTACTTC
CASSPGGSYEQYF
>.|TRBV2|TRBJ2-1|few
TGTGCCAGCAGGGGAGACGGTTACAATGAGCAGTTCTTC
CASRGDGYNEQFF
>.|TRBV5-1|TRBJ1-2|.
TGCGCCAGCAGCTTGGCCGGGGGGAGTAACTATGGCTACACCTTC
CASSLAGGSNYGYTF
>.|TRBV6-1|TRBJ2-1|.
TGTGCCAGCAGTGAAGGCGGGACCCTTAGGAATGAGCAGTTCTTC
CASSEGGTLRNEQFF
>.|TRBV27|TRBJ2-1|few
TGTGCCAGCAGTTTGGCTCTAGTTTCCCATGAGCAGTTCTTC
CASSLALVSHEQFF
>.|TRBV7-2|TRBJ1-4|.
TGTGCCAGCAGCGGCGGTGGTAGAGCGGAAAAACTGTTTTTT
CASSGGGRAEKLFF
>TRBD1|TRBV5-1|TRBJ2-1|.
TGCGCCAGCAGCTCGGGACAGTGTGAGCAGTTCTTC
CASSSGQCEQFF
>.|TRBV5-6|TRBJ1-2|.
TGTGCCAGCAGCTTGATGCTGGCCCCTGGCTACACCTTC
CASSLMLAPGYTF
>.|TRBV19|TRBJ1-3|.
TGTGCCAGTACCCCGGACTTACCCTCTGGAAACACCATATATTTT
CASTPDLPSGNTIYF
>TRBD1|TRBV19|TRBJ1-2|.
TGTGCCAGCGACCATGGGACAGTAGCTAACTATGGCTACACCTTC
CASDHGTVANYGYTF
>TRBD1|TRBV5-5|TRBJ1-5|.
TGTGCCAGCAGCTCAGGACAGGGACATCAGCCCCAGCATTTT
CASSSGQGHQPQHF
>.|TRBV10-2|TRBJ2-3|.
TGCGCCAGCGTCGGCACAGATACGCAGTATTTT
CASVGTDTQYF
>TRBD1|TRBV5-4|TRBJ1-6|.
TGTGCCAGCAGCTTGGATGGGACAGGGGGCTCACGTTCACCCCTCCACTTT
CASSLDGTGGSRSPLHF
>TRBD2|TRBV7-9|TRBJ2-1|.
TGTGCCAGCAGCCCCCTCAGCGGGGGGCAGTGGAATGAGCAGTTCTTC
CASSPLSGGQWNEQFF
>TRBD2|TRBV5-1|TRBJ2-5|.
TGCGCCAGCAGCTTGAGGGCGGGGGGCGGAGAGCAGTACTTC
CASSLRAGGGEQYF
>.|TRBV9|TRBJ2-4|.
TGTGCCAGCAGCGCTTCCGGAGGGGACATTCAGTACTTC
CASSASGGDIQYF
>.|TRBV20-1|TRBJ1-1|.
TGCAGTTTTTTAATGAACACTGAAGCTTTCTTT
CSFLMNTEAFF
>TRBD1|TRBV7-2|TRBJ2-5|.
TGTGCCAGCAGCTCTTCCGGGACAGGGGAGGAGACCCAGTACTTC
CASSSSGTGEETQYF
>TRBD1|TRBV10-3|TRBJ2-1|.
TGTGCCATCAGTGAGGGGGACAGGGTCACCTACAATGAGCAGTTCTTC
CAISEGDRVTYNEQFF
>TRBD2|TRBV29-1|TRBJ2-5|.
TGCAGCGTCCCGCCGCCTAGCGGGGACCAAGAGACCCAGTACTTC
CSVPPPSGDQETQYF
>TRBD2|TRBV2|TRBJ2-2|.
TGTGCCAGCAGTCCAGCGGGGCCGAACACCGGGGAGCTGTTTTTT
CASSPAGPNTGELFF
>.|TRBV12-5|TRBJ1-2|few
TGTGCTAGTGGGGGGCTCCCCTATGGCTACACCTTC
CASGGLPYGYTF
>.|TRBV6-5|TRBJ1-4|.
TGTGCCAGCAGTTTTCGTCCCCTAGTGGAACTGTTTTTT
CASSFRPLVELFF
>TRBD1|TRBV2|TRBJ2-3|.
TGTGCCAGCAGTACGACAGGGGATACGCAGTATTTT
CASSTTGDTQYF
>.|TRBV13|TRBJ2-3|few
TGTGCCAGCAGCTTGGGGGGTGATACGCAGTATTTT
CASSLGGDTQYF
>TRBD2|TRBV6-5|TRBJ2-1|.
TGTGCCAGCAGTTATAGCGGGGGGGATTACAATGAGCAGTTCTTC
CASSYSGGDYNEQFF
>TRBD2|TRBV7-9|TRBJ2-3|.
TGTGCCAGCAGCCTAGGCGCCTGGACTAGCTTAAGAGAAGATACGCAGTATTTT
CASSLGAWTSLREDTQYF
>.|TRBV5-1|TRBJ1-6|.
TGCGCCAGCAGCCTAGGACAGTACCAGACAGCCGATAATTCACCCCTCCACTTT
CASSLGQYQTADNSPLHF
>.|TRBV27|TRBJ2-5|.
TGTGCCAGCAGTTTCGCCGCGACCGGGGTTCCAATGGAGACCCAGTACTTC
CASSFAATGVPMETQYF
>.|TRBV7-9|TRBJ1-1|.
TGTGCCAGCAGCCTTGAGACAGGAGAAGCTTTCTTT
CASSLETGEAFF
>TRBD2|TRBV7-2|TRBJ2-2|.
TGTGCCAGCAGCTCATCACTAGCGGGGGGATTATACGGGGAGCTGTTTTTT
CASSSSLAGGLYGELFF
>.|TRBV7-9|TRBJ2-1|.
TGTGCCAGCAGCTTAGCGGGGGGGCCCCCGGGAGACAATGAGCAGTTCTTC
CASSLAGGPPGDNEQFF
>TRBD1|TRBV19|TRBJ1-1|few
TGTGCCAGTAGTCCTACAGGGGTCCGCGAAGCTTTCTTT
CASSPTGVREAFF
>.|TRBV14|TRBJ1-1|.
TGTGCCAGCAGCCAACAGGGGAACACTGAAGCTTTCTTT
CASSQQGNTEAFF
>TRBD1|TRBV7-2|TRBJ1-5|.
TGTGCCAGCAGCCCGACAGGGAGCAATCAGCCCCAGCATTTT
CASSPTGSNQPQHF
>.|TRBV7-2|TRBJ1-2|.
TGTGCCAGCAGCCGGCCAACAGGGAAGTATGGCTACACCTTC
CASSRPTGKYGYTF
>TRBD2|TRBV7-2|TRBJ2-3|.
TGTGCCAGCAGCCCCCAACTAGCGGGGAGCACAGATACGCAGTATTTT
CASSPQLAGSTDTQYF
>.|TRBV15|TRBJ2-1|few
TGTGCCACCAGCAGAGAGACAAACTCCTACAATGAGCAGTTCTTC
CATSRETNSYNEQFF
>.|TRBV28|TRBJ1-2|.
TGTGCCAGCAGTACCTCGGCGGGGTCCTATGGCTACACCTTC
CASSTSAGSYGYTF
>.|TRBV7-9|TRBJ2-5|few
TGTGCCAGCAGCTTAGCGACGGGCAGGGAAGAGACCCAGTACTTC
CASSLATGREETQYF
>.|TRBV19|TRBJ1-6|.
TGTGCCAGTAGTATCCTGGGGGCTAGTAATTCACCCCTCCACTTT
CASSILGASNSPLHF
>.|TRBV20-1|TRBJ1-3|.
TGCAGTGCGCGGTTTGGAAACACCATATATTTT
CSARFGNTIYF
>.|TRBV19|TRBJ1-2|medium-sized
TGTGCCAGTAGTAGGGAGGGTAACTATGGCTACACCTTC
CASSREGNYGYTF
>TRBD1|TRBV29-1|TRBJ1-2|.
TGCAGCGTTGATAACCAGGGGGCTTACTATGGCTACCCCTTC
CSVDNQGAYYGYPF
>.|TRBV7-2|TRBJ2-5|.
TGTGCCAGCAGCTTAGGGCTAGCAGAGACCCAGTACTTC
CASSLGLAETQYF
>TRBD2|TRBV7-2|TRBJ2-3|.
TGTGCCAGCAATAGCGGGGGGGCCCCCACAGATACGCAGTATTTT
CASNSGGAPTDTQYF
>TRBD1|TRBV4-2|TRBJ1-5|.
TGTGCCAGCAGCCAAGATCGGGGACAGAGCAATCAGCCCCAGCATTTT
CASSQDRGQSNQPQHF
>.|TRBV7-9|TRBJ2-5|.
TGTGCCAGCAGCCCAGGAACAGTGGGCGAGACCCAGTACTTC
CASSPGTVGETQYF
>.|TRBV2|TRBJ2-5|.
TGTGCCAGCAGCGGGGTAGGGGAGACCCAGTACTTC
CASSGVGETQYF
>TRBD2|TRBV2|TRBJ2-7|.
TGTGCCAGCAGGGGACTAGCGGGCCCCGCCCACGAGCAGTACTTC
CASRGLAGPAHEQYF
>.|TRBV6-1|TRBJ1-2|few
TGTGCCAGCAGTACCATGCGGGGTGGCTACACCTTC
CASSTMRGGYTF
>.|TRBV2|TRBJ1-1|.
TGTGCCAGCAGTGAAAGCAGGGCGAGGAACACTGAAGCTTTCTTT
CASSESRARNTEAFF
>.|TRBV2|TRBJ2-2|.
TGTGCCAGCAGCCGACAGATCAACACCGGGGAGCTGTTTTTT
CASSRQINTGELFF
>TRBD1|TRBV19|TRBJ2-2|few
TGTGCCAGTATGGTCCCAACCCCCGGGACAGGGAACACCGGGGAGCTGTTTTTT
CASMVPTPGTGNTGELFF